This T cell receptor beta chain stems from a study of shared clonotypes between healthy human individuals. This clone was picked up one time. Naive CD8 cells comprised CD45RO-negative, CCR7-positively selected cells, excluding terminally differentiated effector memory CD45RA+ cells. Germline lookup yields CDR1 MNHNY and CDR2 SVGAGI (reference sequence). Trimming removed 2 bases at V and 6 bases at J, with 8 bases between. The CDR3 contains 13 residues. Every subset's genomic DNA went evenly onto several immunoSEQ plates. Sorted-subset replicate PCRs used 200 ng DNA, approximately 33,000 T cell genomes. Libraries were prepared by immunoSEQ multiplex PCR; TCRdb keeps only in-frame clonotypes and omits some of them. Of roughly 2,000,000 clones in the sample, about 94% were seen once.

This TCR came from a man in his late teens or twenties in good health. J is TRBJ2-1 and V is TRBV6-6; D is possibly TRBD2 (5 bases). Material: naive CD8+ T cells sorted from blood. The CDR3 reads CASSYNSVNEQFF. In DNA form, the CDR3 reads TGTGCCAGCAGTTACAATAGCGTCAATGAGCAGTTCTTC.